A selection of T cell receptor beta chains follows, all from one sample in a study of graft-versus-host responses after intestinal transplantation. Generated by immunoSEQ multiplex PCR, the TCRdb table keeps only in-frame clones and is missing some. This repertoire shows 13,000 to 15,000 clones, approximately 96% found once; its top ten account for about 0.75%. Here the sequenced sample was PBMCs, taken 9 days after transplant. These receptor sequences come from a human patient who received an intestinal transplant, so some T cells may come from the graft donor. CDR3s leave out the opening cysteine and the closing phenylalanine or tryptophan. The order of the fields is J gene, V gene, CDR3 protein.

TRBJ2-7 TRBV19 ASSIGPWGPDEQY
TRBJ2-7 TRBV7-9 ASSPAGGPYEQY
TRBJ1-2 TRBV4-2 ASSQGQGQIDGYT
TRBJ2-7 TRBV13 ASSPDRMKLGEQY
TRBJ2-3 TRBV4-1 ASSQDPPGTDTQY
TRBJ1-4 TRBV15 ATSTPWLITQEKLF
TRBJ2-7 TRBV28 ASEDRQSSYEQY
TRBJ1-2 TRBV4-1 ASSAASTGTGPYGYT
TRBJ1-1 TRBV19 ASKDSGGLNTEAF
TRBJ2-7 TRBV7-9 ASSLAGSSYEQY
NA TRBV21-1 ASSKVVQTSGTEAYEQY
TRBJ2-7 TRBV5-1 ASSRDRDPYEQY
TRBJ2-1 TRBV27 ASMSGRNEQF
TRBJ2-3 TRBV12-5 ASGLAGQGAQVGGWGTVAQY
TRBJ2-1 TRBV6-5 ASSPGGGEQF
TRBJ2-7 TRBV7-6 ASSLAPQDFEQY
TRBJ2-7 TRBV21-1 ASTGHHEQY
TRBJ2-2 TRBV7-2 ASSTPLAGGKAGELF
TRBJ2-5 TRBV5-1 ASSKTSGQETQY
TRBJ2-1 TRBV11-2 ASRSGLRDEQF
TRBJ2-1 TRBV19 ASTSGRSYNEQF
TRBJ2-1 TRBV19 ASSTRHLDEQF
TRBJ1-4 TRBV6-5 ASSRNVASQGKLF
TRBJ2-7 TRBV4-2 ASSAHFIAKEQY
TRBJ1-5 TRBV19 ASSRGLSNQPQH
TRBJ2-7 TRBV18 ASSPVARERGQY
TRBJ2-1 TRBV2 ASSEAGLTLPGGF
TRBJ2-5 TRBV29-1 SVEGGLAGSVETQY
TRBJ1-5 TRBV5-1 ASSLGGPQAGNQPQH
NA TRBV13 ASSLGGPYEQY
TRBJ2-5 TRBV10-3 AISDPNDRMEQY
TRBJ2-3 TRBV7-6 ASSPVTSTDTQY
TRBJ2-6 TRBV19 ASSMEGYSGANVLT
TRBJ2-5 TRBV19 ASSIRLVGRDRRQETQY
TRBJ2-7 TRBV25-1 ASRAGTSGSSYEQY
TRBJ1-5 TRBV6-5 ASSAYRGSNQPQH
TRBJ2-3 TRBV5-1 ASSFPGLRSTDTQY
TRBJ2-7 TRBV27 ASSQFGEQY
TRBJ1-1 TRBV19 ASSPTGTGTLGAF
TRBJ2-5 TRBV9 ASSVATRETQY
TRBJ1-5 TRBV5-1 ASSTGTGVNQPQH
TRBJ2-3 TRBV10-3 AISESDGGSTDTQY